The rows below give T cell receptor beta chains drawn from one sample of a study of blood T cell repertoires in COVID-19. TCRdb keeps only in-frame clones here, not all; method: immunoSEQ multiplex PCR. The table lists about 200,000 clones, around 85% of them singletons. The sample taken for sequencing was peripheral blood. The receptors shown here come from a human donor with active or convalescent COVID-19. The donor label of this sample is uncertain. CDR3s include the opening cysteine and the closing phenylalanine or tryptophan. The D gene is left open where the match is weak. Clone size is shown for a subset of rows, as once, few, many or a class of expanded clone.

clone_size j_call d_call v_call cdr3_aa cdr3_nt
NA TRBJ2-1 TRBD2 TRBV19 CASSITSGPYNEQFF TGTGCCAGTAGTATCACTAGCGGCCCCTACAATGAGCAGTTCTTC
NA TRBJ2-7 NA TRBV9 CASSVGTDIQLPYEQYF TGTGCCAGCAGCGTAGGAACAGACATACAGCTTCCCTACGAGCAGTACTTC
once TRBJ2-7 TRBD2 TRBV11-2 CASSFGSGRKAEQYF TGTGCCAGCAGCTTTGGGAGCGGGAGAAAGGCCGAGCAGTACTTC
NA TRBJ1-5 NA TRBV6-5 CASSPAQTNQPQHF TGTGCCAGCAGCCCCGCTCAAACAAATCAGCCCCAGCATTTT
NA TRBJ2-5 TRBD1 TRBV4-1 CASSQDSDGLSAVRGPEETQYF TGCGCCAGCAGCCAAGATTCGGACGGGTTGAGCGCGGTTAGGGGGCCGGAAGAGACCCAGTACTTC
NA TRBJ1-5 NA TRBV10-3 CAISEGGAPGQPQHF TGTGCCATCAGTGAGGGGGGGGCGCCGGGACAGCCCCAGCATTTT
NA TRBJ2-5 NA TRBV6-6 CASSYVVPPGETQYF TGTGCCAGCAGTTACGTGGTACCTCCCGGGGAGACCCAGTACTTC
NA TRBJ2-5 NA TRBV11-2 CASSPGNLQTQYF TGTGCCAGCAGCCCCGGGAATCTGCAGACCCAGTACTTC
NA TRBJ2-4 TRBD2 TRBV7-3 CASSPGTSGGPKNIQYF TGTGCCAGCAGCCCGGGGACTAGCGGGGGGCCAAAAAACATTCAGTACTTC
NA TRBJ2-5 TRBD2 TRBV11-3 CASSLGTSGVYQETQYF TGTGCCAGCAGCTTGGGTACTAGCGGCGTTTACCAAGAGACCCAGTACTTC
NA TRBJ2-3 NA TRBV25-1 CASSEFAVTDTQYF TGTGCCAGCAGTGAATTCGCAGTCACAGATACGCAGTATTTT
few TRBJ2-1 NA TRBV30 CAWASSLVSNEQFF TGTGCCTGGGCATCTAGCCTGGTGTCGAATGAGCAGTTCTTC